This T cell receptor (beta chain) is drawn from a study of blood T cell repertoires in COVID-19. Original processing notes: It was from reference gene primer amplification that nucleated cell counts were estimated. Method: immunoSEQ multiplex PCR; TCRdb's copy keeps in-frame clones and lacks some. That table supplies the V and J calls and clone size; D and trimming were determined from the DNA. The sample carries around 170,000 clones, 84% recorded once. The CDR3 has 15 amino acids. The rearrangement links TRBV21-1 to TRBJ2-7; the table's D call of TRBD1 was not tested on the DNA. TRBV21-1 is recorded as a pseudogene. The origin of this receptor is a man aged 18 to 29 with active or convalescent COVID-19. Sequenced material: peripheral blood. CDR3 sequence: CASSVRQGYSYEQYF. The CDR3 region has the DNA TGTGCCAGCAGCGTAAGACAGGGCTACTCCTACGAGCAGTACTTC.